Shown below are 19 T cell receptor beta chains from a single sample sequenced in a study of CD8+CD57+ T cells in acquired aplastic anemia. Profiling that covered TCR beta VDJ and CDR3 relied on genomic DNA as its template. A single record per CDR3 protein comes from TCRdb applying MiXCR to the reads. Counted here are under 200,000 distinct CDR3 sequences, about three fifths occurring once; the ten biggest clones make up about 45%. What was sequenced was sorted CD4+, CD8+, or CD8+CD57+ T cells (not recorded which) from PBMCs. These receptors were taken from a human donor with severe aplastic anemia or a healthy control (not recorded which).

A word on this clonotype: A much larger clone sits a single nucleotide away, making a read error possible. V usage is TRBV15 and J usage is TRBJ1-4, with TRBD1 as a possible D gene (6 bases). V was shortened by 0 bases and J by 7 bases, with 12 bases between the two germline ends. The CDR3 spans 15 residues. CDR1 LNHNV and CDR2 YYDKDF come from the germline V gene (reference sequence). The CDR3: CATSRDLGTPEKLFF. The CDR3 region has the DNA TGTGCCACCAGCAGAGATTTGGGGACACCTGAAAAACTGTTTTTT. The complete variable domain, with remaining parts taken from reference TRBV15 and TRBJ1-4, reads DAMVIQNPRYQVTQFGKPVTLSCSQTLNHNVMYWYQQKSSQAPKLLFHYYDKDFNNEADTPDNFQSRRPNTSFCFLDIRSPGLGDTAMYLCATSRDLGTPEKLFFGSGTQLSVL.

The V and J genes are TRBV2 and TRBJ2-7; no reliable D call. V was clipped by 3 bases and J by 0 bases, with 9 bases between them. The CDR3 has 14 residues. Germline assignment: CDR1 SNHLY and CDR2 FYNNEI. The CDR3 DNA is TGTGCCAGCAGTGACGGCAGGTTCTCCTACGAGCAGTACTTC. This gives the protein CASSDGRFSYEQYF.

The rearrangement joins TRBV12-3 or TRBV12-4 to TRBJ2-5, with D tentatively TRBD1 (7 bases). The CDR3 runs to 11 residues. Trimming removed 2 bases at V and 10 bases at J, with 8 bases between. CDR3 nucleotide sequence: TGTGCCAGCAGTTTACAGGGGGGCCAGTACTTC. This encodes CASSLQGGQYF.

The chain links TRBV7-9 to TRBJ2-1; unclear D gene. This CDR3 region has 12 residues. V lost 1 base to trimming and J lost 7 bases, with 5 bases between them. Germline V gene lookup returns CDR1 SEHNR and CDR2 FQNEAQ (reference sequence). This CDR3 is CASSLVANEQFF. CDR3 coding DNA: TGTGCCAGCAGCTTAGTGGCTAATGAGCAGTTCTTC.

This clonotype was seen a few times. The J gene is TRBJ1-2, the V gene TRBV7-9; D gene uncertain. The ends were cut back, 10 bases at V and 6 bases at J, with 15 bases in the middle. The germline CDR1 and CDR2 sequences are SEHNR and FQNEAQ (reference sequence). The length of the CDR3 is 12 residues. CDR3 DNA sequence: TGTGCCATTGGGTGGGGTATCGATGGCTACACCTTC. This encodes CAIGWGIDGYTF. Supplemented by reference TRBV7-9 and TRBJ1-2, the full variable domain reads DTGVSQNPRHKITKRGQNVTFRCDPISEHNRLYWYRQTLGQGPEFLTYFQNEAQLEKSRLLSDRFSAERPKGSFSTLEIQRTEQGDSAMYLCAIGWGIDGYTFGSGTRLTVV.

The chain has TRBV2 and TRBJ2-7, with D maybe TRBD2 (6 bases). V shed 9 bases and J shed 3 bases, with 9 bases lying between them. Germline CDR1 SNHLY, CDR2 FYNNEI. CDR3 size: 11 residues. This CDR3 reads CASRRDYEQYV. Written as DNA, the CDR3 is TGTGCCAGTCGGCGGGACTACGAGCAGTACGTC.

This clonotype was seen only a few times. V usage is TRBV19 and J usage is TRBJ1-1, with TRBD1 as a possible D gene (5 bases). The CDR3 totals 15 residues. Germline CDR1 and CDR2: LNHDA and SQIVND (reference sequence). The V end lost 3 bases, the J end lost 3 bases, and 14 bases lay between the germline ends. DNA of the CDR3: TGTGCCAGTAGTATTGAGGGCAGGGTGGACACTGAAGCTTTCTTT. This gives the protein CASSIEGRVDTEAFF.

The rearrangement uses TRBV2 and TRBJ2-7; either TRBD1 or TRBD2 may fit D (5 bases each). Per the germline V gene, CDR1 is SNHLY and CDR2 is FYNNEI. Trimming took 6 bases from V and 0 from J, leaving 15 bases between them. The CDR3 sequence is 15 residues long. The CDR3 reads CASSLGDRSSYEQYF. CDR3 DNA sequence: TGTGCCAGCAGCCTCGGGGACCGTAGCTCCTACGAGCAGTACTTC.

The CDR3 DNA sequence: TGTGCCAGTAGTGTATGGACAGGGAGTTACGAGCAGTACTTC. Translated, it gives CASSVWTGSYEQYF. The chain couples TRBV19 to TRBJ2-7; 8 nucleotides line up with TRBD1. This CDR3 is 14 amino acids long. The germline V gene encodes CDR1 LNHDA and CDR2 SQIVND (reference sequence). V shed 5 bases, J shed 4 bases, and the junction held 7 bases outside the gene matches.

The chain joins TRBV25-1 to TRBJ1-1; perhaps TRBD1 as D (5 bases). Germline lookup yields CDR1 MGHDK and CDR2 SYGVNS. This CDR3 is 16 amino acids long. Between the trimmed V and J ends, which lost 4 bases and 3 bases, there was a span of 18 bases. The CDR3: CASSVLLGETHTEAFF. The CDR3 DNA follows: TGTGCCAGCAGTGTATTACTAGGGGAAACCCACACTGAAGCTTTCTTT.

This chain joins TRBV20-1 and TRBJ1-2; D possibly corresponds to TRBD1 (6 bases). The CDR3 is 15 residues long. Trimming shortened V by 1 base and J by 6 bases, and 18 bases separated the two germline ends. From germline, CDR1 is DFQATT and CDR2 SNEGSKA (reference sequence). CDR3 sequence: CSARAVYPGANGYTF. The CDR3 nucleotides are TGCAGTGCTAGAGCCGTATATCCGGGGGCTAATGGCTACACCTTC.

This clonotype has a handful of counts. V usage is TRBV25-1 and J usage is TRBJ1-1, with a weak D call TRBD1 (5 bases). Germline V lookup: CDR1 MGHDK, CDR2 SYGVNS. The V end was cut by 5 bases, the J end by 5 bases, with 27 bases between. There are 18 residues in the CDR3. CDR3 sequence: CASSFIRGSRPEETEAFF. Written as DNA, the CDR3 is TGTGCCAGCAGTTTCATCCGGGGGTCCCGACCCGAAGAGACTGAAGCTTTCTTT.

The rearrangement uses TRBV7-2 and TRBJ2-3, with D uncertain. Germline CDR1 is SGHTA and CDR2 is FQGNSA. V was cut by 5 bases and J by 1 base, with 13 bases left in between. CDR3 length equals 15 residues. CDR3 bases: TGTGCCAGCAGCCCCATACTACGGGGCACAGATACGCAGTATTTT. It is translated as CASSPILRGTDTQYF.

J is TRBJ2-7 and V is TRBV7-2; perhaps TRBD2 as D (6 bases). Between the trimmed V and J ends, which lost 5 bases and 5 bases, there was a span of 16 bases. Germline V gives CDR1 SGHTA, CDR2 FQGNSA. The CDR3 is 14 amino acids. The CDR3 coding sequence is TGTGCCAGCAGCAATCCCGGGACTCCTAACGAGCAGTACTTC. Translated, it gives CASSNPGTPNEQYF. The whole variable domain, remainder taken from reference TRBV7-2 and TRBJ2-7, is GAGVSQSPSNKVTEKGKDVELRCDPISGHTALYWYRQSLGQGLEFLIYFQGNSAPDKSGLPSDRFSAERTGGSVSTLTIQRTQQEDSAVYLCASSNPGTPNEQYFGPGTRLTVT.

The table lists this clonotype with a count of one. This sequence joins TRBV20-1 and TRBJ2-3; D uncertain. Germline V gene data show CDR1 as DFQATT and CDR2 as SNEGSKA (reference sequence). The CDR3 runs 13 residues. V shed 7 bases and J shed 4 bases, with 15 bases lying between them. The CDR3 loop is CSVLDLTADTQYF. CDR3 nucleotides: TGCAGTGTACTCGACCTCACCGCAGATACGCAGTATTTT.

This clonotype was detected many times. The chain uses TRBV6-2 or TRBV6-3 and TRBJ2-7; 10 bases map to TRBD1. Trimming removed 2 bases from V and 6 bases from J; junction bases left unmatched: 1. The CDR3 covers 13 residues. Germline V gene data show CDR1 as MNHEY and CDR2 as SVGEGT. CDR3 sequence reads: CASSYGTGVEQYF. CDR3 DNA sequence: TGTGCCAGCAGTTACGGGACAGGGGTCGAGCAGTACTTC.

This clonotype has only one observation. The conserved phenylalanine or tryptophan is not found at the CDR3 terminus, so this likely reflects a read error. The chain couples TRBV5-1 to TRBJ2-7; D remains unclear. CDR1 is SGHRS, CDR2 YFSETQ, per germline. The V and J ends lost 2 bases and 9 bases respectively, with 15 bases between them. CDR3 length: 13 amino acids. The DNA for the CDR3 is TGCGCCAGCAGCTTATCCCTCTACGAGTCGCAGTACTTA. Encoded protein: CASSLSLYESQYL.

The chain combines TRBV7-9 with TRBJ1-2; TRBD1 aligns across 11 bases. CDR3 length equals 15 residues. Losses at the gene ends were 3 bases for V and 2 bases for J; bases not matched to a gene: 2. Germline V lookup: CDR1 SEHNR, CDR2 FQNEAQ (reference sequence). CDR3 sequence: CASSLDRGPNYGYTF. CDR3 DNA: TGTGCCAGCAGCTTGGACAGGGGGCCGAACTATGGCTACACCTTC.

The V and J genes are TRBV20-1 and TRBJ1-2, with a possible D match to TRBD1 (6 bases). CDR3 length equals 15 residues. V lost 4 bases, J lost 6 bases, and 21 bases lay in between. Germline CDR1 and CDR2: DFQATT and SNEGSKA (reference sequence). DNA for the CDR3: TGCAGTGCTACCTTGGGGGGGGCCGAAGGAAATGGCTACACCTTC. Translated: CSATLGGAEGNGYTF.